The text below deals with one TCR beta chain. Its cognate antigen is unknown. CDR3 length: 15 residues. Between the trimmed V and J ends, which lost 1 base and 3 bases, there was a span of 16 bases. Germline values: CDR1 DFQATT, CDR2 SNEGSKA (reference sequence). This sample is part of a study of T cells in Graves' hyperthyroidism and ophthalmopathy. The study's findings and limits: Most clonotypes that expanded in the thyroid above 0.001 also showed up in blood.

A Clinical Activity Score of at least 3, a NOSPECS grade of at least 4 and a duration under 3 months were recorded in the ophthalmopathy patients. From RNA transcripts, TCR beta CDR3 regions were amplified. A set of HTBI primers served as the primers for a first-round RT-PCR of the TCR CDR3. TCRdb ran MiXCR on the multiplex PCR reads and lists one entry per CDR3 protein. The table records 640,000 or so distinct CDR3 sequences, 12% to 15% of them present only once. The chain is built from TRBV20-1 and TRBJ2-7; D might be TRBD2 (5 bases). Sequencing was done on a sample of blood. The origin of this receptor is a woman younger than 30 with Graves' ophthalmopathy. The chain's CDR3 is CSARASARGLYEQYF. CDR3 coding DNA: TGCAGTGCTAGAGCCTCCGCACGAGGGCTCTACGAGCAGTACTTC.